The T cell receptor (beta chain) described here comes from a study of shared clonotypes between healthy human individuals. Study observations and caveats: Naive CD4 clonotype sharing across a handful of donors was about 5%. Owing to a small donor count, the genetic and exposure-history diversity represented was limited.

Points on this clone: Its antigen is unknown.

Trimming removed 1 base at V and 1 base at J, with 13 bases between. This CDR3 comprises 16 residues. Germline CDR1 SGHRS, CDR2 YFSETQ. Generated by immunoSEQ multiplex PCR, the TCRdb table keeps only in-frame clones and is missing some. The sample includes over a million clones, more than 95% of them seen just once. The sequencing sample was made of naive CD4+ T cells sorted from blood. As to subset: CD45RA+ positively selected. This receptor was taken from a man under 40 in good health. The V gene is TRBV5-1, the J gene TRBJ2-3; D remains unclear. In nucleotides, the CDR3 is TGCGCCAGCAGCTTGAGTGATTCTTCCGGCACAGATACGCAGTATTTT. Residues: CASSLSDSSGTDTQYF.